The 2 T cell receptor beta chains listed next were all sequenced from one sample in a study of cytomegalovirus exposure and HLA in healthy donors. PCR used 60 Vbeta primers and 13 Jbeta primers. TCRdb's copy holds only in-frame clones and misses some; the assay was immunoSEQ multiplex PCR. The sample gives over 100,000 clones, around 70% of which show up once; approximately 5.5% is in the top ten. The sequenced material came from PBMCs. The source is a woman in her seventies in good health and CMV-seropositive.

This chain connects TRBV5-1 to TRBJ1-6; D is unresolved. V was trimmed by 0 bases and J by 7 bases, leaving 8 bases between them. The CDR3 has 14 residues. Germline V gives CDR1 SGHRS, CDR2 YFSETQ. The DNA for the CDR3 is TGCGCCAGCAGCTTGGAGCTCGAGAATTCACCCCTCCACTTT. Encoded protein: CASSLELENSPLHF. The full variable domain, its missing parts supplied by reference TRBV5-1 and TRBJ1-6, is KAGVTQTPRYLIKTRGQQVTLSCSPISGHRSVSWYQQTPGQGLQFLFEYFSETQRNKGNFPGRFSGRQFSNSRSEMNVSTLELGDSALYLCASSLELENSPLHFGNGTRLTVT.

The rearrangement joins TRBV6-1 to TRBJ2-3; maybe TRBD1 (5 bases). V lost 6 bases and J 2 bases, leaving 9 bases between the germline ends. Looked up from germline, CDR1 is MNHNS and CDR2 is SASEGT. This CDR3 region has 13 residues. The CDR3 sequence: CASRAGFTDTQYF. The CDR3 nucleotides read TGTGCCAGCAGGGCAGGGTTCACAGATACGCAGTATTTT.